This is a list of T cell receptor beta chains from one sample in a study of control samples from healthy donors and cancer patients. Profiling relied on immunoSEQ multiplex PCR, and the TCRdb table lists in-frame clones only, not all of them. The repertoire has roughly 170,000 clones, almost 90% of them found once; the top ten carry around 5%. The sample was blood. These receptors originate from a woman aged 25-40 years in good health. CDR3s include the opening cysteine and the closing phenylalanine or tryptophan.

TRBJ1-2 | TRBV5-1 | CASSLNGKQSYGYTF
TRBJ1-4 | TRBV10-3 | CAISESSSYEKLFF
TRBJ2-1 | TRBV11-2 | CASSLVLQDSDEQFF
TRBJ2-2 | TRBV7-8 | CASSSVVHTGELFF
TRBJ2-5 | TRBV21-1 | CASSKGHRETQYF
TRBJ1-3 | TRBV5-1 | CASSPGIGGSAGNTIYF
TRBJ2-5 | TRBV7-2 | CASSSDRGRLDF
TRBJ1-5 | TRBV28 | CASSFNTGTGMYSNQPQHF
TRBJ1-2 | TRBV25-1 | CASSLGRGGYTF
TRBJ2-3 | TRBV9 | CASSVSWGGADTQYF
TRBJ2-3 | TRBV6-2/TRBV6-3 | CASSYRPSNPTDTQYF
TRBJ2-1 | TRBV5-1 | CASSLGGEQFF
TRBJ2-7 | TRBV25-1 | CARGDSSYEQYF
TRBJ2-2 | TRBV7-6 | CASSPPRGGGGELFF
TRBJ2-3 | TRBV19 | CASRKGQGDTQYF
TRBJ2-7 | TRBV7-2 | CASSQGQRSFYEQYF
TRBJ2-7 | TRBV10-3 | CAISGTDTYEQYF
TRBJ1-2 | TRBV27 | CASSPRGRPLINYGYTF
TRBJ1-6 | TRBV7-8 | CASSYWTGYNSPLHF
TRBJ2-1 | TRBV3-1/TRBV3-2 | CASSQPGLAGYNEQFF
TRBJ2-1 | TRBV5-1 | CASSLNGLAVRDEQFF
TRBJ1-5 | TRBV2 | CASLQEPSNQPQHF
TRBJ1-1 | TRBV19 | CASSMWTGGLLNTEAFF